These 7 T cell receptor beta chains share one sample of origin, sequenced in a study of cytomegalovirus exposure and HLA in healthy donors. The primer mix had 60 Vbeta and 13 Jbeta primers. Method: immunoSEQ multiplex PCR; TCRdb's copy keeps in-frame clones and lacks some. This sample has around 140,000 clones, with about 10% found just once. The sequencing input was PBMCs. The source of these receptors is a woman in her 40s in good health and CMV-seropositive.

The chain uses TRBV7-2 and TRBJ1-2; possible D gene TRBD1, 5 bases. CDR1 is SGHTA and CDR2 is FQGNSA in the germline V gene. CDR3 length equals 14 residues. Trimming removed 4 bases at V and 1 base at J, with 10 bases between. The CDR3 nucleotides read TGTGCCAGCAGCTACCACAGGAATAACTATGGCTACACCTTC. This gives the protein CASSYHRNNYGYTF.

The V gene is TRBV7-2, the J gene TRBJ2-3, with D tentatively TRBD2 (5 bases). V lost 3 bases, J lost 6 bases, and 13 bases lay in between. CDR3 length: 14 residues. CDR1 and CDR2 from the germline V gene are SGHTA and FQGNSA. The CDR3 DNA reads as TGTGCCAGCAGCTTGCACCGGGAAGTGGATACGCAGTATTTT. Translation: CASSLHREVDTQYF.

This chain joins TRBV6-5 and TRBJ1-4, with 7 bases fitting TRBD1. V trimming: 6 bases; J trimming: 11 bases; junction bases outside the gene matches: 15. The CDR3 runs 15 residues. Germline lookup yields CDR1 MNHEY and CDR2 SVGAGI. The CDR3, as DNA: TGTGCCAGCAGAGGACAGGACGGGGGGGTGGGGAAACTGTTTTTT. This translates into CASRGQDGGVGKLFF.

This clone has only a few counts. J is TRBJ2-4 and V is TRBV9, with TRBD2 matching over 9 bases. Germline V gene sequence: CDR1 SGDLS, CDR2 YYNGEE. This CDR3 has 14 amino acids. Germline trimming cut 4 bases from V and 7 bases from J; bases unmatched to any gene: 6. CDR3 in amino acids: CASSPRTSENIQYF. The CDR3 nucleotides read TGTGCCAGCAGCCCGAGGACTAGCGAGAACATTCAGTACTTC.

The V and J genes are TRBV6-5 and TRBJ2-3, with D possibly TRBD1 on 6 matching bases. From germline, CDR1 is MNHEY and CDR2 SVGAGI. V was shortened by 6 bases and J by 2 bases, with 12 bases between the two germline ends. The CDR3 has 14 amino acids. The CDR3 sequence: CASSSTGSTDTQYF. The CDR3 nucleotides read TGTGCCAGCAGCTCGACAGGCTCCACAGATACGCAGTATTTT.

This clone has just a few counts. The chain carries TRBV13 and TRBJ1-5; 9 bases are a match to TRBD1. The germline CDR1 and CDR2 sequences are PRHDT and FYEKMQ (reference sequence). V dropped 5 bases and J dropped 2; count of bases not matched to a gene: 4. The CDR3 spans 15 residues. The CDR3 reads CASSIWTGGNQPQHF. CDR3 DNA sequence: TGTGCCAGCAGCATCTGGACAGGGGGCAATCAGCCCCAGCATTTT.

The chain combines TRBV11-2 with TRBJ2-5; a weak D match, TRBD2 (5 bases). This CDR3 region has 13 residues. Germline V gives CDR1 SGHAT, CDR2 FQNNGV. Trimming stripped 5 bases from V and 10 bases from J, with 17 bases between. The DNA for the CDR3 is TGTGCCAGCAGCCTGCCGGGAACGGCTTTCCAGTACTTC. It yields the protein CASSLPGTAFQYF.